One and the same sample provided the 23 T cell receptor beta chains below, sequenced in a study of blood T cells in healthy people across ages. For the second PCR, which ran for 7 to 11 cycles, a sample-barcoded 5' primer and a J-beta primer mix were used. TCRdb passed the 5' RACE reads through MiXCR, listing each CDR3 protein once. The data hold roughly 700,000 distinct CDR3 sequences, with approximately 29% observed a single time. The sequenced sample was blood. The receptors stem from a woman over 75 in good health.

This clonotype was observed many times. As DNA, the CDR3 is TGTGCCAGCAGCTTAACTAGCGGGGCACACAATGAGCAGTTCTTC. Residues: CASSLTSGAHNEQFF. The chain is built from TRBV7-3 and TRBJ2-1; 8 positions agree with TRBD2. The V gene end was trimmed by 0 bases and the J gene end by 5 bases; junction bases not matched to a gene: 3. Germline loops: CDR1 SGHTA, CDR2 FQGTGA. This CDR3 contains 15 residues.

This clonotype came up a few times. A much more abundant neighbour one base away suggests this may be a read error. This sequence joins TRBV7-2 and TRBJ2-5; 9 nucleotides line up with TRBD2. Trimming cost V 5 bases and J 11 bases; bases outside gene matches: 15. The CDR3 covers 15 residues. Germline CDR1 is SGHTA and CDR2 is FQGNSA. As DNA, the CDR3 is TGTGCCAGCAGCGCTAGTGGCGGGGGGGCCTACGGGCAGTACTTC. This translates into CASSASGGGAYGQYF.

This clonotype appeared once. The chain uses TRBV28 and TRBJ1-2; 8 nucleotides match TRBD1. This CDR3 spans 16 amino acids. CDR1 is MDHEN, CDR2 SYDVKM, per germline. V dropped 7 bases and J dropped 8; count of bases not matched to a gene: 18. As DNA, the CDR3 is TGTGCCAGCACCACGGGACAGGCTTGGGGTATATCCGGCTACACCTTC. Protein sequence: CASTTGQAWGISGYTF.

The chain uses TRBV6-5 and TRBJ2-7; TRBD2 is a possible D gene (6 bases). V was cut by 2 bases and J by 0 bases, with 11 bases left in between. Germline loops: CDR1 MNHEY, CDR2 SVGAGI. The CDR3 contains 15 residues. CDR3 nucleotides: TGTGCCAGCAGTTACCATGTCGGGAGCTCCTACGAGCAGTACTTC. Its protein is CASSYHVGSSYEQYF.

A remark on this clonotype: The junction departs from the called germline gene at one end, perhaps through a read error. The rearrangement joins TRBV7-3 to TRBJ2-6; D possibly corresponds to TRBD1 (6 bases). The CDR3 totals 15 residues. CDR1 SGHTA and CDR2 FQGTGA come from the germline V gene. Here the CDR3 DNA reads TGTGCCAGCAGCCCGTGGGTTTTGGGGGCCAGCGTCCGGACTTTC. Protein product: CASSPWVLGASVRTF. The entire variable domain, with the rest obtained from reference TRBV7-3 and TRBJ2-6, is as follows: GAGVSQTPSNKVTEKGKYVELRCDPISGHTALYWYRQSLGQGPEFLIYFQGTGAADDSGLPNDRFFAVRPEGSVSTLKIQRTERGDSAVYLCASSPWVLGASVRTFGAGSRLTVL.

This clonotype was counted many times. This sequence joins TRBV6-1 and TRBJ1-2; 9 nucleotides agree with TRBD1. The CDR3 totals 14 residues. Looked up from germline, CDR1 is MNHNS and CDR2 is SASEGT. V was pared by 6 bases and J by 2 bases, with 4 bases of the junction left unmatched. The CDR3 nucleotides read TGTGCCAGCAGCGGACAGGGGAAAAACTATGGCTACACCTTC. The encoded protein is CASSGQGKNYGYTF.

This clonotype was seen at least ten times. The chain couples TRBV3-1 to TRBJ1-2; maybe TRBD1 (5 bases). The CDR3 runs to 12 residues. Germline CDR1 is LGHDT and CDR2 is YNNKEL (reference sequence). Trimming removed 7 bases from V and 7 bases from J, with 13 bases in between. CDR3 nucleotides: TGTGCCAGCACCCGGGTTGGGGGTGGCTACACCTTC. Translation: CASTRVGGGYTF.

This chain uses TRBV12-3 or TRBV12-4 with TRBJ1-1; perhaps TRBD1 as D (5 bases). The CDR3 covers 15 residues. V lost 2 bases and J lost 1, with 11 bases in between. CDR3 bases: TGTGCCAGCAGTTTAAGTCGCCAGGGGAACACTGAAGCTTTCTTT. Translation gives CASSLSRQGNTEAFF.

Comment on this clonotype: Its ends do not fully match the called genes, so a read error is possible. The CDR3 nucleotides read TGCACCAGCAGCTTCACAACTAATGAAAAACTGTTTTTT. Its translation: CTSSFTTNEKLFF. This chain joins TRBV5-1 and TRBJ1-4, with unresolved D. There are 13 residues in the CDR3. The germline V gene has CDR1 SGHRS and CDR2 YFSETQ. The entire variable domain, with the rest obtained from reference TRBV5-1 and TRBJ1-4, is as follows: KAGVTQTPRYLIKTRGQQVTLSCSPISGHRSVSWYQQTPGQGLQFLFEYFSETQRNKGNFPGRFSGRQFSNSRSEMNVSTLELGDSALYLCTSSFTTNEKLFFGSGTQLSVL.

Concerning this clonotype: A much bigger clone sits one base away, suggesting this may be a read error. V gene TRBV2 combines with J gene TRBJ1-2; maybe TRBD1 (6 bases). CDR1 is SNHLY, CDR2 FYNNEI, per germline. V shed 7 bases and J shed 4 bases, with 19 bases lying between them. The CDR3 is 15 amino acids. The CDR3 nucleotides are TGTGCCAGCATAAGGGACACCCACACTAGCTATGGCTACACCTTC. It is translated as CASIRDTHTSYGYTF. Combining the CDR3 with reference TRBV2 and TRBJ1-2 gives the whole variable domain EPEVTQTPSHQVTQMGQEVILRCVPISNHLYFYWYRQILGQKVEFLVSFYNNEISEKSEIFDDQFSVERPDGSNFTLKIRSTKLEDSAMYFCASIRDTHTSYGYTFGSGTRLTVV.

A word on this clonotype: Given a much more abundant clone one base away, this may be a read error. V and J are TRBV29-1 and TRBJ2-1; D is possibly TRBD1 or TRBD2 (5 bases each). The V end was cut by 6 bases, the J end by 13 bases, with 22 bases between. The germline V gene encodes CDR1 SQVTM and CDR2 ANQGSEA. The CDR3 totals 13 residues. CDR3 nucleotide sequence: TGCAGCGTCCTAGCAGGGTTCGGAGAGACCCAGTTCTTC. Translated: CSVLAGFGETQFF.

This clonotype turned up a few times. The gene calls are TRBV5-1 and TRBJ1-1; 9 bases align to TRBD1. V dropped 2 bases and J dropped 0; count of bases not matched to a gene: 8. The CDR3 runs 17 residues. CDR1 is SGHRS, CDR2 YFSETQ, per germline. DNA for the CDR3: TGCGCCAGCAGCTTCGTCACAGGGGGCTTCATGAACACTGAAGCTTTCTTT. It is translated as CASSFVTGGFMNTEAFF.

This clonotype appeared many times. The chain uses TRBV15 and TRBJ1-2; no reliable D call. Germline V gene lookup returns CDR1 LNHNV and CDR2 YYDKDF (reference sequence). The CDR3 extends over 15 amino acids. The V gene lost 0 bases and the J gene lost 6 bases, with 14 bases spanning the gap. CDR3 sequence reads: CATSRDGAGKDGYTF. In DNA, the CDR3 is TGTGCCACCAGCAGAGATGGTGCGGGGAAGGATGGCTACACCTTC.

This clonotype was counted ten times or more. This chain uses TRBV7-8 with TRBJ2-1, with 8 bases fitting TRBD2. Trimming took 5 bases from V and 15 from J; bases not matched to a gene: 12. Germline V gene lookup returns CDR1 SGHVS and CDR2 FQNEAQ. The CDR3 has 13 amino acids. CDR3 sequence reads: CASSPARGGGWFF. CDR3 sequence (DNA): TGTGCCAGCAGCCCCGCCCGGGGGGGGGGTTGGTTCTTC.

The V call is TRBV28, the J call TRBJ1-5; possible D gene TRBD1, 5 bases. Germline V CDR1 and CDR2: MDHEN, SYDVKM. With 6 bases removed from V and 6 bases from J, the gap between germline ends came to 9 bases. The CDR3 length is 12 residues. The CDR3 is CASREGLQPQHF. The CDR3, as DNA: TGTGCCAGCAGAGAGGGGCTTCAGCCCCAGCATTTT.

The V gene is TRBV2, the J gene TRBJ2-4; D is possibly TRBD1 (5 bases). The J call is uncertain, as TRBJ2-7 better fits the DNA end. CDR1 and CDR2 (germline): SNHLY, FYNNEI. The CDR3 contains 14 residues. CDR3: CASSEFSGYLEQYF. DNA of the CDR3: TGTGCCAGCAGTGAATTCTCAGGGTATCTCGAGCAGTACTTC.

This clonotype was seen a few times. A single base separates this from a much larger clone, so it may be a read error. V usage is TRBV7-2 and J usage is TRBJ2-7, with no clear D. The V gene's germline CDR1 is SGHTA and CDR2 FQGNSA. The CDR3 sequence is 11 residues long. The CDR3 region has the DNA TGTGCCAACAGCCCCGCCGACGAGCAGTACTTC. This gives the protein CANSPADEQYF.

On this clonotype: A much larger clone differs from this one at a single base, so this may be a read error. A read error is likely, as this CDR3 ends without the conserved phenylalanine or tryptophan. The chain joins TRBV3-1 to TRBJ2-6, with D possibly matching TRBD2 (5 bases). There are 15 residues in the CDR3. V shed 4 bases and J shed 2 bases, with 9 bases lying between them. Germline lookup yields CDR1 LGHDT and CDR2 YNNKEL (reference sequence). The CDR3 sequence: CASSPVGTGANVLTV. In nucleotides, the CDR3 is TGTGCCAGCAGCCCAGTCGGGACTGGGGCCAACGTCCTGACTGTC.

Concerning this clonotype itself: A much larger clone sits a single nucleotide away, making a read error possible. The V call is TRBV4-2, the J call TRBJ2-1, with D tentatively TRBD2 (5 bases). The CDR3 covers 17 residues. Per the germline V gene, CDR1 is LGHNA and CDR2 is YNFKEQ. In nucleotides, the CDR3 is TGTGCCAGCAGCCAAAAAGGGTGGAGGAGCTCCTACAAGGAGCAGTTCTTC. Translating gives CASSQKGWRSSYKEQFF.

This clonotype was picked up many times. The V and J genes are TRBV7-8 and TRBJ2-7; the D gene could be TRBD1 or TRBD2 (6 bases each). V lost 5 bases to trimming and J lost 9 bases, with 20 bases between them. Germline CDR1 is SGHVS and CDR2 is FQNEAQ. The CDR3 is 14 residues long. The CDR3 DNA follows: TGTGCCAGCAGCCCTATTATCCGGGGGCAAAGGCAGTACTTC. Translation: CASSPIIRGQRQYF.

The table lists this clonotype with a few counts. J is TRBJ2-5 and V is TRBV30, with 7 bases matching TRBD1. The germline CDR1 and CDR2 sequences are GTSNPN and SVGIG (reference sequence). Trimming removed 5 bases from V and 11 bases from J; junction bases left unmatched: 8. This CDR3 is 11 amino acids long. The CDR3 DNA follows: TGTGCCTGGGAGACAGGGCTTGAGCAGTACTTC. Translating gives CAWETGLEQYF.

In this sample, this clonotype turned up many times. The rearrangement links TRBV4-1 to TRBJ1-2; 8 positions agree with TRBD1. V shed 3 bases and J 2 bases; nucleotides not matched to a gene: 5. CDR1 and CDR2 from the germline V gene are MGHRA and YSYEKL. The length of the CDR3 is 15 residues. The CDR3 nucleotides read TGCGCCAGCAGCCAGGTGGACAGGGCCAACTATGGCTACACCTTC. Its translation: CASSQVDRANYGYTF.

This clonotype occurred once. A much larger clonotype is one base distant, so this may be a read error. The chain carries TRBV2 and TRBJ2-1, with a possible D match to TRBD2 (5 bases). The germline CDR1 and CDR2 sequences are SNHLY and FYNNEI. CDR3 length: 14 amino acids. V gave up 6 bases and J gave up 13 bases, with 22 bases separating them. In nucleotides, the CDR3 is TGTGCCAGCAGGGTATTAGCGAGTCAAGAGACCCAGTTCTTC. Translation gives CASRVLASQETQFF.